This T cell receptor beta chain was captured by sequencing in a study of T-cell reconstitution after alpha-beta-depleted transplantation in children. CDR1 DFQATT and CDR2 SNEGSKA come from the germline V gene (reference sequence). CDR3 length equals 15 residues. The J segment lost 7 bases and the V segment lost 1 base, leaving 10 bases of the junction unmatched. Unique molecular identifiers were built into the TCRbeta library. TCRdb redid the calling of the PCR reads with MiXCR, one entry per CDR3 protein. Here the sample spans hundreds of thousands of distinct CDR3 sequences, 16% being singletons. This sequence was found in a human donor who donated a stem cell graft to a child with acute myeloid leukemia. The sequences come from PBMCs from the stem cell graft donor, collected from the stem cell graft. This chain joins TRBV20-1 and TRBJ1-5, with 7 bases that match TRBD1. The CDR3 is CSARGPTGSRQPQHF. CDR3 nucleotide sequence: TGCAGTGCTAGAGGACCGACAGGGTCAAGACAGCCCCAGCATTTT.